The rows below give T cell receptor beta chains drawn from one sample of a study of T cells after posttransplantation cyclophosphamide. The protocol was immunoSEQ multiplex PCR, while the TCRdb copy is restricted to in-frame clones and leaves out a portion. The table includes 25,000 to 35,000 clones, roughly 90% detected once. Sequencing input: PBMCs. These receptor sequences come from a middle-aged woman with a blood cancer, CMV-positive, and with a related stem cell donor. The conserved cysteine and the conserved F or W are not part of the CDR3 here.

TRBV7-8,TRBJ2-2,ASSEYRATGELF
TRBV6-1,TRBJ2-7,ASSARTGGSEQY
TRBV14,TRBJ1-4,ASSLIGGGEKLF
TRBV28,TRBJ1-5,ASRPQGQPQH
TRBV14,TRBJ2-7,ASSNMDKRDYEQY
TRBV4-2,TRBJ1-5,ASSQSGNQPQH
TRBV19,TRBJ2-7,ASSNSLYEQY
TRBV5-1,TRBJ1-4,ASSLGQGNEKLF
TRBV19,TRBJ2-2,ASIPTLGLATTGELF
TRBV7-9,TRBJ1-1,ASSFATGGIMNTEAF
TRBV6-1,TRBJ2-4,ASSEGWVGDIQY
TRBV28,TRBJ1-1,ASRDGQVTEAF
TRBV10-3,TRBJ2-5,AIRGTAQETQY
TRBV5-1,TRBJ2-5,ASSLAGGQGETQY
TRBV4-1,TRBJ2-3,ASSQDAGNTDTQY
TRBV11-2,TRBJ2-3,ASNPSRGYLTDTQY
TRBV7-9,TRBJ1-1,ASSPLGGAGEAF
TRBV7-6,TRBJ2-1,ASSLVAGGSYNEQF
TRBV9,TRBJ2-2,ASSPTGDGELF
TRBV11-2,TRBJ1-2,ASVMTANYGYT
TRBV5-8,TRBJ2-2,ASSLAGGRGLAGELF
TRBV28,TRBJ2-2,ASSSQGTGELF
TRBV19,TRBJ1-1,ASSIWRPGNRGTEAF
TRBV27,TRBJ1-5,ASSPLAGQPQH
TRBV27,TRBJ1-5,ASSQTGVRHQPQH
TRBV5-1,TRBJ2-7,ASRLGAGGPYRMKNSYEQY
TRBV29-1,TRBJ1-2,SVVLRAYGYT
TRBV4-1,TRBJ1-1,ASSQVTQERRTEAF
TRBV7-9,TRBJ2-7,ASSLGGPAYEQY
TRBV7-3,TRBJ2-3,ASSSPDRRTDTQY
TRBV7-9,TRBJ2-7,ASSLLGEYEQY
TRBV7-9,TRBJ1-4,ASSSTGRTNEKLF
TRBV19,TRBJ2-7,ASSIFPGGPYEQY
TRBV9,TRBJ2-3,ASSVGRVGTDTQY
TRBV9,TRBJ1-1,ASSVTGGVTEAF
TRBV19,TRBJ1-6,ASSKTGVSPLH
TRBV5-1,TRBJ2-1,ASSPLDGAKVNEQF